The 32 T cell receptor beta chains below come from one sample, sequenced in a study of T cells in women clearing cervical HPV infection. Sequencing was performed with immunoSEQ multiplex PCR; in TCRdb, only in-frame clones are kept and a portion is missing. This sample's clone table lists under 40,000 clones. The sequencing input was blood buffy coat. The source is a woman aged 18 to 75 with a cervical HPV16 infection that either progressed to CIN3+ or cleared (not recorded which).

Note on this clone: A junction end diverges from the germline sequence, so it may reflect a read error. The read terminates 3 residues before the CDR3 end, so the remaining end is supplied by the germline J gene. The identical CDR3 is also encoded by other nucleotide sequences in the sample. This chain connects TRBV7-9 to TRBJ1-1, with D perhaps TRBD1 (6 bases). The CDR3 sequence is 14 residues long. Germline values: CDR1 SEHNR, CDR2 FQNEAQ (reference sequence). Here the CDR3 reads CASSLRQVNTEAFF. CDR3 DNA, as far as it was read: TGTGCAAGCAGCCTACGACAGGTGAACACTGAA.

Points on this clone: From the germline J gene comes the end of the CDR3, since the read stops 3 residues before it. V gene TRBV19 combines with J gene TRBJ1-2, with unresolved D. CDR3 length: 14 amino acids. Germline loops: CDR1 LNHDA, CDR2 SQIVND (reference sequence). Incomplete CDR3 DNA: TGTGCCAGTAGTCGATCAGAGGGTGGCTACGAC. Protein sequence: CASSRSEGGYD. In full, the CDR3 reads CASSRSEGGYDYTF.

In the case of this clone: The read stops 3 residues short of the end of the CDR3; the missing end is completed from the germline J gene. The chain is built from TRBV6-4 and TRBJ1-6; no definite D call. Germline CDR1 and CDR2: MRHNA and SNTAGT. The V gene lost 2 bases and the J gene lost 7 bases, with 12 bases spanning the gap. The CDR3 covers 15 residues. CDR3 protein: CASSDEDTGNSPLHF. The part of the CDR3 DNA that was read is TGTGCCAGCAGTGACGAAGATACGGGGAATTCACCC.

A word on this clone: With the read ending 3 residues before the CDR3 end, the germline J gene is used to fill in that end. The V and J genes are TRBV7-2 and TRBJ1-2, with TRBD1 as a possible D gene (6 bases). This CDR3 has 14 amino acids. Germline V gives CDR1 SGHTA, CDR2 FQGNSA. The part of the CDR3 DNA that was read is TGTGCCAGCAGCTCGACTAGCGGGGGCTACGAC. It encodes CASSSTSGGYD. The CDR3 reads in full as CASSSTSGGYDYTF.

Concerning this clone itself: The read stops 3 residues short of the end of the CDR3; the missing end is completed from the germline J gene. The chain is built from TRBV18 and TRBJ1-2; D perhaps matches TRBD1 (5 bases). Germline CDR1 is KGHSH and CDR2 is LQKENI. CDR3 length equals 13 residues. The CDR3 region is CASLRDSESGYTF. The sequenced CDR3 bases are TGTGCCAGCTTACGGGACTCAGAGAGCGGC.

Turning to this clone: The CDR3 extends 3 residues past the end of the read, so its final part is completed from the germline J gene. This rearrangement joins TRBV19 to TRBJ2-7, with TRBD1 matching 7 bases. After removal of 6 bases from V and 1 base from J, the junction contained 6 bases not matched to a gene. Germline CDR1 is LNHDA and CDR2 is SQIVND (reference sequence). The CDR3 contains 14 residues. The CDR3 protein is CASRATGWSYEQYF. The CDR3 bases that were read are TGTGCCAGTAGGGCGACAGGGTGGTCCTACGAG.

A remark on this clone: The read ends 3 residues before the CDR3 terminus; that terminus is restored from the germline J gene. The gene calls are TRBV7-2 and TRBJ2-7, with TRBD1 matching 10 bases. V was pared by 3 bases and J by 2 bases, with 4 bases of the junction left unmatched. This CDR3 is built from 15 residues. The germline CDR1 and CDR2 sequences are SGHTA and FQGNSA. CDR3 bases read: TGTGCCAGCAGCTTCCGGGACAGGGGAACCTACGAG. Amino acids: CASSFRDRGTYE. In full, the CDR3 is CASSFRDRGTYEQYF. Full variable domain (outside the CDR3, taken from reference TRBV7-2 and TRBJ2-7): GAGVSQSPSNKVTEKGKDVELRCDPISGHTALYWYRQSLGQGLEFLIYFQGNSAPDKSGLPSDRFSAERTGGSVSTLTIQRTQQEDSAVYLCASSFRDRGTYEQYFGPGTRLTVT.

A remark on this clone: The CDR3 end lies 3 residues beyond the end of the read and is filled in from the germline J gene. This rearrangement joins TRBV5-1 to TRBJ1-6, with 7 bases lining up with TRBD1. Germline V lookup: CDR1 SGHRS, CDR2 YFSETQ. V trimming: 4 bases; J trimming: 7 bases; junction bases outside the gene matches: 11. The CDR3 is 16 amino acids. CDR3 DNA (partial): TGCGCCAGCAGCCCGGACCCGGGACAGTCAAATTCACCC. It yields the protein CASSPDPGQSNSP. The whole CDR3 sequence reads CASSPDPGQSNSPLHF.

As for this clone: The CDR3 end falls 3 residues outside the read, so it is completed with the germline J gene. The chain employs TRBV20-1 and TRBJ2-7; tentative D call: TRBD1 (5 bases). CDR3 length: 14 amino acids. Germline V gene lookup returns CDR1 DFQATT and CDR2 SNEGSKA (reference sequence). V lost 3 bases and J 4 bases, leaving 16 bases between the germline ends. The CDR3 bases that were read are TGCAGTGCTAGGAAGGGGTTCGCTCCTTACGAG. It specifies CSARKGFAPYE. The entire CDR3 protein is CSARKGFAPYEQYF.

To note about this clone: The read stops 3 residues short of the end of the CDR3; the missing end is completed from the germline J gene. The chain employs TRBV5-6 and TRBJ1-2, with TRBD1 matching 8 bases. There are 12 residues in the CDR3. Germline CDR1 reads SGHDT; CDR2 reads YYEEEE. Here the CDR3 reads CASHGQGFGYTF. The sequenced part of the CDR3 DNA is TGTGCCAGCCACGGACAGGGCTTCGGC.

CDR3 DNA, as far as it was read: TGTGCCAGTAGTATAGCTGGGACTAGCGGATCTAACTCCTACGAG. This sequence encodes CASSIAGTSGSNSYE. The whole CDR3 region reads CASSIAGTSGSNSYEQYF. The chain carries TRBV19 and TRBJ2-7; 11 nucleotides agree with TRBD2. Read sequence stops 3 residues before the CDR3 end, and the germline J gene provides the missing end. The germline gives CDR1 LNHDA, CDR2 SQIVND (reference sequence). With V trimmed by 1 base and J by 0 bases, 8 bases remained unmatched. This CDR3 spans 18 amino acids.

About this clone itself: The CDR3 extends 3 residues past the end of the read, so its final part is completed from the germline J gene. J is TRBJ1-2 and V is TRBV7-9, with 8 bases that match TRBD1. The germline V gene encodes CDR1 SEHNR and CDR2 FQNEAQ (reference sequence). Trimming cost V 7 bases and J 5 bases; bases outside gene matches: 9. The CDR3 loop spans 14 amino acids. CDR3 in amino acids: CASTPTGTGYGYTF. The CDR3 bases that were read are TGTGCCAGCACCCCAACCGGGACAGGTTATGGC.

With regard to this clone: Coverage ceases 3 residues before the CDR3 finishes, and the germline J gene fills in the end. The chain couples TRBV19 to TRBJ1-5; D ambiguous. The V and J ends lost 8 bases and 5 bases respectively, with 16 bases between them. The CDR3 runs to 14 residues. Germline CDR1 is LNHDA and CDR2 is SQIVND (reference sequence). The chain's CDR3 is CASSGPRFYQPQHF. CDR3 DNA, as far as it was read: TGTGCCAGTTCCGGTCCTCGGTTCTATCAGCCC.

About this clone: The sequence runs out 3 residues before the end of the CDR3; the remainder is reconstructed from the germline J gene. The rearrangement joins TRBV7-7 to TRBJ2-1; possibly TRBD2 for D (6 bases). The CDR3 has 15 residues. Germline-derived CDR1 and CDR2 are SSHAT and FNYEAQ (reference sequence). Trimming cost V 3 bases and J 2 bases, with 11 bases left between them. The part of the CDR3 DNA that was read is TGTGCCAGCAGCTTGGGACCTAGCGCCTACAATGAG. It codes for CASSLGPSAYNE. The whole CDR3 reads CASSLGPSAYNEQFF. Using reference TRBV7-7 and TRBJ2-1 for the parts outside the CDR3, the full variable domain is GAGVSQSPRYKVTKRGQDVTLRCDPISSHATLYWYQQALGQGPEFLTYFNYEAQPDKSGLPSDRFSAERPEGSISTLTIQRTEQRDSAMYRCASSLGPSAYNEQFFGPGTRLTVL.

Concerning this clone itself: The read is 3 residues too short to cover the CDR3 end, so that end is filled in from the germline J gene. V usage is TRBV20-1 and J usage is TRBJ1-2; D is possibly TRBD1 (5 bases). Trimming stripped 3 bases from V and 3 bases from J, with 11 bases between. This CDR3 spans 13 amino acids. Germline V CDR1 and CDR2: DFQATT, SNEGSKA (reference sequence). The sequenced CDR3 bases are TGCAGTGCTAGGGGGCAAGGGGACTATGGC. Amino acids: CSARGQGDYG. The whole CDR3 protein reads CSARGQGDYGYTF.

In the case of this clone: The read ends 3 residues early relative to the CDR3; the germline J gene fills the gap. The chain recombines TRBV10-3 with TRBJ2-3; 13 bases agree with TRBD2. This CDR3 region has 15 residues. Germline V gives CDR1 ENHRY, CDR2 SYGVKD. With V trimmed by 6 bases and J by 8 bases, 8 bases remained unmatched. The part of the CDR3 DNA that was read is TGTGCCATCAGGACTTCCGGGACTAGCGGGGCTACG. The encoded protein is CAIRTSGTSGAT. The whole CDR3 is CAIRTSGTSGATQYF.

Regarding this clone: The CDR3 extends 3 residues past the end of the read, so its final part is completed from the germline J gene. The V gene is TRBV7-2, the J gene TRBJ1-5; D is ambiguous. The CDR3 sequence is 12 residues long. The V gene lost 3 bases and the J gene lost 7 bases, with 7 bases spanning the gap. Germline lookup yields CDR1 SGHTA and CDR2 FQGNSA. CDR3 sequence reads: CASSFPSQPQHF. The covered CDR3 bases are TGTGCCAGCAGCTTTCCAAGCCAGCCC.

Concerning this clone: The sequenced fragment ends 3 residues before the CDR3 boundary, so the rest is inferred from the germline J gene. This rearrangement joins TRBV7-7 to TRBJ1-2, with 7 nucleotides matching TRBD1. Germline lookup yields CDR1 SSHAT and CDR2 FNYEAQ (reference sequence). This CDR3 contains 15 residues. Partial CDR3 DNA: TGTGCCAGCAGCTTAGCTAAAGGGGGCTCGTACGAC. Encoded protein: CASSLAKGGSYD. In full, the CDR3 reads CASSLAKGGSYDYTF.

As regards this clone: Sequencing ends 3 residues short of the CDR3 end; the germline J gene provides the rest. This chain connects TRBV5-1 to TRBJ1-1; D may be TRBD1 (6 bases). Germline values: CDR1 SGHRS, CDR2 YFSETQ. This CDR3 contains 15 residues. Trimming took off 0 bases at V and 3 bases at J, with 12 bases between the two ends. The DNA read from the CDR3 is TGCGCCAGCAGCTTGGATCCCTCAGGGGACACTGAA. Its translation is CASSLDPSGDTE. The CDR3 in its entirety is CASSLDPSGDTEAFF. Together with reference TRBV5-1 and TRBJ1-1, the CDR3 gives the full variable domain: KAGVTQTPRYLIKTRGQQVTLSCSPISGHRSVSWYQQTPGQGLQFLFEYFSETQRNKGNFPGRFSGRQFSNSRSEMNVSTLELGDSALYLCASSLDPSGDTEAFFGQGTRLTVV.

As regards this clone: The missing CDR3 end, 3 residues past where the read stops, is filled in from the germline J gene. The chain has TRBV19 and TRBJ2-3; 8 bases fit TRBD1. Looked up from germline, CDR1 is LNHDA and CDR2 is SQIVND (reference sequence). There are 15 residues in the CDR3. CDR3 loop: CASNLRTGMNQPQYF. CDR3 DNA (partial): TGTGCCAGCAACCTAAGGACAGGGATGAATCAGCCG.

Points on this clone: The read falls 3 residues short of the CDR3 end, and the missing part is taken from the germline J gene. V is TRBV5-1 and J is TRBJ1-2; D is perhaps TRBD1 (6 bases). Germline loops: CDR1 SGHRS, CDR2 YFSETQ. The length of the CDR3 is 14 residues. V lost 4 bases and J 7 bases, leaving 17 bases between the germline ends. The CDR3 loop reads CASSPEGGQGGYTF. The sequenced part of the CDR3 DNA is TGCGCCAGCAGCCCGGAGGGGGGGCAGGGTGGC.

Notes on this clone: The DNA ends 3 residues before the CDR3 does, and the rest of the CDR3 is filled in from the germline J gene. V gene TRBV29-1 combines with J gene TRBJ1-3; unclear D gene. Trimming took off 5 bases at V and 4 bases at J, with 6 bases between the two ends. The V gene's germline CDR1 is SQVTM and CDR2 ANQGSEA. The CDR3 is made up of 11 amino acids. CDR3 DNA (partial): TGCAGCGTTTTAGAGGGAAACACC. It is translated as CSVLEGNT. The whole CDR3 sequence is CSVLEGNTIYF. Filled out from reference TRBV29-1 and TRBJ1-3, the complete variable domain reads SAVISQKPSRDICQRGTSLTIQCQVDSQVTMMFWYRQQPGQSLTLIATANQGSEATYESGFVIDKFPISRPNLTFSTLTVSNMSPEDSSIYLCSVLEGNTIYFGEGSWLTVV.

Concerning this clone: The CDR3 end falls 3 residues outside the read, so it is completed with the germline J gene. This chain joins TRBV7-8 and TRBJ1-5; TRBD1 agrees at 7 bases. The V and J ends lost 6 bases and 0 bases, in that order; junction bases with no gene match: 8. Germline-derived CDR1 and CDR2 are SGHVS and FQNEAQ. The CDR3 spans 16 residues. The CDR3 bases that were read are TGTGCCAGCAGACGGACAGGAGGGAATAGCAATCAGCCC. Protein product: CASRRTGGNSNQP. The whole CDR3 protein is CASRRTGGNSNQPQHF.

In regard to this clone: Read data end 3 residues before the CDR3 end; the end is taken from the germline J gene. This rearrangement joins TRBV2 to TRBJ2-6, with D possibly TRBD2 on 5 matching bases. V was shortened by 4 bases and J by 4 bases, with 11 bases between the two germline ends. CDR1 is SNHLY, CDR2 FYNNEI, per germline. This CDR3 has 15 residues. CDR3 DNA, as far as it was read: TGTGCCAGCAGTGTCAGAGGGTCCGGGGCCAACGTC. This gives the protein CASSVRGSGANV. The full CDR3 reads CASSVRGSGANVLTF.

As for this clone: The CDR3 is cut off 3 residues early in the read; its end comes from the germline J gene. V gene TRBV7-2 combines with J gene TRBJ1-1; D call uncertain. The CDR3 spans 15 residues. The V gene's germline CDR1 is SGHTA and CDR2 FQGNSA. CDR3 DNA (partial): TGTGCCAGCAGCTTATTAGCGGGAGCCTCCTACGAG. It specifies CASSLLAGASYE. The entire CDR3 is CASSLLAGASYEAFF.

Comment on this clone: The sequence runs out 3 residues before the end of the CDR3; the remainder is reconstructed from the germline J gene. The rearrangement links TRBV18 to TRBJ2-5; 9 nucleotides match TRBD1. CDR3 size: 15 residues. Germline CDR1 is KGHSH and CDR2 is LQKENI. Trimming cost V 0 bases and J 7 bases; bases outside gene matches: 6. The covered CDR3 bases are TGTGCCAGCTCACCACCAGGGACAGGGCTTGGGACC. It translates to CASSPPGTGLGT. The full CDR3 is CASSPPGTGLGTQYF.

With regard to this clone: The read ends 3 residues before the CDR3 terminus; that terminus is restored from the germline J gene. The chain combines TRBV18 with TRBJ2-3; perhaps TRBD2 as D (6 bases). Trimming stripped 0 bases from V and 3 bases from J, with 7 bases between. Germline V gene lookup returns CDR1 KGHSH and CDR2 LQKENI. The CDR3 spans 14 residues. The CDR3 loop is CASSPPAGTDTQYF. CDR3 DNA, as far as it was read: TGTGCCAGCTCACCACCGGCGGGGACAGATACG.

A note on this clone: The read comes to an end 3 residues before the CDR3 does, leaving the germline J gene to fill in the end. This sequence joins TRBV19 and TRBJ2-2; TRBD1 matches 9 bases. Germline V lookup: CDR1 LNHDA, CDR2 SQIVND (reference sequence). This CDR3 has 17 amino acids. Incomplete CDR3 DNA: TGTGCCAGTATCCCGGGACAGGGAGCCTCTGGGGCCAACGTG. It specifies CASIPGQGASGANV. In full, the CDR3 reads CASIPGQGASGANVLFF.

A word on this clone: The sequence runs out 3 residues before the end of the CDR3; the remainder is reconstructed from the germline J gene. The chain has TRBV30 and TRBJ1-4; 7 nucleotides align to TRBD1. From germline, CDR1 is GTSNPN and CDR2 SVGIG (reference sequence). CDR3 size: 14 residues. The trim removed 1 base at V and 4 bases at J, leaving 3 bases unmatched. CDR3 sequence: CAWSGTGNNEKLFF. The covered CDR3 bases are TGTGCCTGGAGTGGGACAGGCAATAATGAAAAA.

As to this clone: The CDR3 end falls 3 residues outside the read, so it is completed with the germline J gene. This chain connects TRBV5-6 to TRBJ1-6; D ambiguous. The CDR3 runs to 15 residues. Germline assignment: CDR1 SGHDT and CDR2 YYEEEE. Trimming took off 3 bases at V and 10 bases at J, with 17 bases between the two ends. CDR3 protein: CASSSPWADLSPLHF. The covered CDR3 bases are TGTGCCAGCAGCTCCCCCTGGGCGGACTTATCACCC.

Here the CDR3 reads CASSLEGGADTQYF. CDR3 DNA, as far as it was read: TGCGCCAGCAGCTTGGAAGGGGGCGCGGATACG. The V gene is TRBV5-1, the J gene TRBJ2-3, with 7 nucleotides matching TRBD1. Coverage ceases 3 residues before the CDR3 finishes, and the germline J gene fills in the end. The V segment lost 0 bases and the J segment 6 bases; nucleotides outside the gene matches: 4. CDR1 SGHRS and CDR2 YFSETQ come from the germline V gene. This CDR3 contains 14 residues.

The sequenced part of the CDR3 DNA is TGTGCCAGCACCAACCTAGGGGGGGGAGAGACC. This translates into CASTNLGGGET. The whole CDR3 protein reads CASTNLGGGETQYF. The chain combines TRBV12-3 or TRBV12-4 with TRBJ2-5; D might be TRBD2 (7 bases). The CDR3 is cut off 3 residues early in the read; its end comes from the germline J gene. Trimming left V 7 bases short and J 4 bases short, with 16 bases between. The CDR3 has 14 residues.